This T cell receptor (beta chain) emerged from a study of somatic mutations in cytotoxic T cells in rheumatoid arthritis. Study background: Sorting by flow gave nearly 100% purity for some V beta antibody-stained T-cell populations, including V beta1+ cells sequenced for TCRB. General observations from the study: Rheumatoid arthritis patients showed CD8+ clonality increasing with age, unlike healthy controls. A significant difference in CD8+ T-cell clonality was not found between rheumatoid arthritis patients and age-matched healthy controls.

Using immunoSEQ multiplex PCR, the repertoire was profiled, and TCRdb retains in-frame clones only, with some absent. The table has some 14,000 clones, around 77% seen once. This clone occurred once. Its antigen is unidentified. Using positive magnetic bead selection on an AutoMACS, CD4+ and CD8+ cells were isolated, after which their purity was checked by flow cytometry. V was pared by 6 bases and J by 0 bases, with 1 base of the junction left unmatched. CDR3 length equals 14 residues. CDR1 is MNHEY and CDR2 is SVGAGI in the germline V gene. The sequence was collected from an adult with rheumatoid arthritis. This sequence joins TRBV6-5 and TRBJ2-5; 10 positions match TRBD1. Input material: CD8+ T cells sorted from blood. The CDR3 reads CASRTGGNQETQYF. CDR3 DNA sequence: TGTGCCAGCAGGACAGGGGGCAACCAAGAGACCCAGTACTTC.